A single sample is the source of the 20 T cell receptor beta chains below, sequenced in a study of vaccination effects on CD4 cells after COVID-19. No antigen is known for these receptors. Antigen-specific CD4+ T cells were first expanded with viral peptide pools by the ViraFEST assay and only then sequenced. With approximately 9 days of culture completed, CD4+ T cells were isolated. Participants got two doses of BNT162b2 or mRNA-1273 vaccine. Libraries were prepared by immunoSEQ multiplex PCR; TCRdb keeps only in-frame clonotypes and omits some of them. The table shows around 15,000 clones, with more than 75% occurring only once. Sequenced here: CD4+ T cells from PBMCs cultured with HCoV-NL63 spike peptides, sampled after COVID-19 vaccination. Every receptor here comes from a human donor who received a COVID-19 vaccine.

The V call is TRBV9, the J call TRBJ2-5, with D perhaps matching TRBD2 (5 bases). V was shortened by 6 bases and J by 5 bases, with 20 bases between the two germline ends. This CDR3 contains 15 residues. Germline V gene lookup returns CDR1 SGDLS and CDR2 YYNGEE. The CDR3 DNA reads TGTGCCAGCACCCCCGGCAGGTTAACGGGGGAGACCCAGTACTTC. Its translation is CASTPGRLTGETQYF.

CDR3 bases: TGTGCCAGCAGCCGGGACTTCGGCTCCTACAATGAGCAGTTCTTC. It yields the protein CASSRDFGSYNEQFF. The chain joins TRBV3-1 (or the pseudogene TRBV3-2) to TRBJ2-1; D is perhaps TRBD2 (6 bases). The V gene's germline CDR1 is LGHDT and CDR2 YNNKEL (reference sequence). CDR3 length: 15 residues. Deletions cut 4 bases from V and 0 bases from J, with 10 bases between.

The chain is built from TRBV5-8 and TRBJ2-7; D remains unclear. V shed 0 bases and J shed 2 bases, with 12 bases lying between them. The CDR3 has 15 amino acids. Germline V gene data show CDR1 as SGHTS and CDR2 as YDEGEE. The CDR3 loop is CASSLAGSGAYEQYF. DNA of the CDR3: TGTGCCAGCAGCTTGGCTGGTTCGGGCGCCTACGAGCAGTACTTC.

This chain joins TRBV10-3 and TRBJ2-2; D might be TRBD1 (6 bases). The ends were cut back, 0 bases at V and 6 bases at J, with 11 bases in the middle. The CDR3 has 15 amino acids. Germline lookup yields CDR1 ENHRY and CDR2 SYGVKD. DNA of the CDR3: TGTGCCATCAGTGAGTCGGTTAGGGGGTCCGGGGAGCTGTTTTTT. Its protein product is CAISESVRGSGELFF.

The rearrangement links TRBV7-9 to TRBJ1-1, with a weak D call TRBD1 (6 bases). Germline V lookup: CDR1 SEHNR, CDR2 FQNEAQ (reference sequence). This CDR3 comprises 13 residues. The germline V and J ends were trimmed by 5 bases and 3 bases, with 10 bases remaining between them. CDR3 sequence reads: CASSQGLDTEAFF. The CDR3 nucleotides read TGTGCCAGCAGCCAGGGGTTGGACACTGAAGCTTTCTTT.

This clone has only a few counts. The chain couples TRBV2 to TRBJ1-1, with TRBD1 matching 7 bases. V shed 8 bases, J shed 3 bases, and the junction held 6 bases outside the gene matches. The CDR3 covers 13 residues. CDR1 is SNHLY, CDR2 FYNNEI, per germline. The CDR3 loop is CASLLGGYTEAFF. DNA for the CDR3: TGTGCCAGCCTTTTAGGGGGCTACACTGAAGCTTTCTTT.

This clone was recorded once. This CDR3 reads CATSRDLTTGPYGYTF. CDR3 in DNA: TGTGCCACCAGCAGAGATCTCACGACAGGACCCTATGGCTACACCTTC. The chain recombines TRBV15 with TRBJ1-2, with D possibly TRBD1 on 6 matching bases. Per the germline V gene, CDR1 is LNHNV and CDR2 is YYDKDF (reference sequence). The V end lost 0 bases, the J end lost 4 bases, and 15 bases lay between the germline ends. The CDR3 contains 16 residues.

This clone was seen only a few times. The rearrangement links TRBV19 to TRBJ2-2; D is undetermined. Trimming removed 5 bases at V and 0 bases at J, with 7 bases between. Germline CDR1 is LNHDA and CDR2 is SQIVND (reference sequence). The CDR3 contains 14 residues. CDR3 protein: CASSPLANTGELFF. The CDR3 coding sequence is TGTGCCAGTAGTCCCCTAGCGAACACCGGGGAGCTGTTTTTT.

The V gene is TRBV30, the J gene TRBJ2-5, with TRBD2 as a possible D gene (5 bases). Germline V gene data show CDR1 as GTSNPN and CDR2 as SVGIG (reference sequence). The CDR3 is made up of 11 amino acids. The V end lost 5 bases, the J end lost 9 bases, and 13 bases lay between the germline ends. CDR3 coding DNA: TGTGCCTGGGCAGAAGGGCGGGCCCAGTACTTC. Its protein product is CAWAEGRAQYF. Supplemented by reference TRBV30 and TRBJ2-5, the full variable domain reads SQTIHQWPATLVQPVGSPLSLECTVEGTSNPNLYWYRQAAGRGLQLLFYSVGIGQISSEVPQNLSASRPQDRQFILSSKKLLLSDSGFYLCAWAEGRAQYFGPGTRLLVL.

V and J are TRBV4-2 and TRBJ2-3; 8 positions agree with TRBD1. Germline values: CDR1 LGHNA, CDR2 YNFKEQ. The CDR3 is 13 residues long. After removal of 0 bases from V and 11 bases from J, the junction contained 4 bases not matched to a gene. The CDR3 loop is CASSQDYGTGQYF. The DNA of the CDR3 is TGTGCCAGCAGCCAAGATTATGGGACAGGGCAGTATTTT.

This rearrangement joins TRBV2 to TRBJ2-3; D is unresolved. The CDR3 is made up of 15 amino acids. Trimming took off 5 bases at V and 0 bases at J, with 12 bases between the two ends. Per the germline V gene, CDR1 is SNHLY and CDR2 is FYNNEI. The CDR3, as DNA: TGTGCCAGCAGTACTTGGACCGCTAGCACAGATACGCAGTATTTT. This encodes CASSTWTASTDTQYF.

The CDR3 DNA reads TGTGCCAGCAGGATGACAGGGGATGGTTCACCCCTCCACTTT. Translating gives CASRMTGDGSPLHF. The chain combines TRBV2 with TRBJ1-6; 8 nucleotides line up with TRBD1. This CDR3 region has 14 residues. Germline CDR1 reads SNHLY; CDR2 reads FYNNEI. V gave up 6 bases and J gave up 9 bases; unmatched junction bases: 7. Using reference TRBV2 and TRBJ1-6 for the parts outside the CDR3, the full variable domain is EPEVTQTPSHQVTQMGQEVILRCVPISNHLYFYWYRQILGQKVEFLVSFYNNEISEKSEIFDDQFSVERPDGSNFTLKIRSTKLEDSAMYFCASRMTGDGSPLHFGNGTRLTVT.

This sequence joins TRBV30 and TRBJ2-5; D gene unclear. The CDR3 covers 11 residues. Germline V CDR1 and CDR2: GTSNPN, SVGIG (reference sequence). The V end lost 0 bases, the J end lost 4 bases, and 3 bases lay between the germline ends. The DNA for the CDR3 is TGTGCCTGGAGTGTCGGAGAGACCCAGTACTTC. Amino acid sequence: CAWSVGETQYF.

The chain links TRBV5-8 to TRBJ2-7; 7 bases fit TRBD1. The CDR3 consists of 14 residues. J lost 2 bases, V lost 6 bases, and 8 bases had no gene match. Germline assignment: CDR1 SGHTS and CDR2 YDEGEE. The CDR3: CASTSWGTAYEQYF. In DNA form, the CDR3 reads TGTGCCAGCACCTCTTGGGGGACAGCCTACGAGCAGTACTTC.

The genes are TRBV28 and TRBJ1-2; possibly TRBD1 for D (5 bases). Germline lookup yields CDR1 MDHEN and CDR2 SYDVKM. This CDR3 contains 14 residues. The V gene lost 6 bases and the J gene lost 7 bases, with 18 bases spanning the gap. The CDR3 nucleotides read TGTGCCAGCAGGGGGGGTCGCGGGGCGGGTGGCTACACCTTC. Translation: CASRGGRGAGGYTF.

The chain joins TRBV10-3 to TRBJ1-2, with D possibly being TRBD1 (6 bases). Germline V lookup: CDR1 ENHRY, CDR2 SYGVKD. Trimming pared 8 bases from V and 2 bases from J, leaving 15 bases between. This CDR3 comprises 14 residues. This CDR3 is CAIGGQGRNYGYTF. The CDR3 bases are TGTGCCATCGGGGGACAAGGAAGGAACTATGGCTACACCTTC.

V gene TRBV24-1 combines with J gene TRBJ2-1; 10 bases fit TRBD1. The CDR3 has 16 amino acids. Germline loops: CDR1 KGHDR, CDR2 SFDVKD. After removal of 9 bases from V and 8 bases from J, the junction contained 15 bases not matched to a gene. CDR3 region: CATAGFGDRGGDEQFF. The CDR3 DNA reads as TGTGCCACCGCCGGCTTCGGGGACAGGGGTGGGGATGAGCAGTTCTTC.

The chain employs TRBV6-1 and TRBJ2-1; 9 bases map to TRBD2. J lost 2 bases, V lost 3 bases, and 2 bases had no gene match. This CDR3 region has 15 residues. Germline loops: CDR1 MNHNS, CDR2 SASEGT. CDR3 in amino acids: CASSEGGRAYNEQFF. In DNA form, the CDR3 reads TGTGCCAGCAGTGAGGGCGGGAGGGCCTACAATGAGCAGTTCTTC.

V is TRBV7-6 and J is TRBJ1-2; the D gene is possibly TRBD1 (6 bases). The germline V gene has CDR1 SGHVS and CDR2 FNYEAQ. The V end lost 1 base, the J end lost 3 bases, and 12 bases lay between the germline ends. There are 15 residues in the CDR3. DNA for the CDR3: TGTGCCAGCAGCTTAGGTGGGGGGGCGGACTATGGCTACACCTTC. Its translation: CASSLGGGADYGYTF.

The chain has TRBV19 and TRBJ1-2; D is possibly TRBD1 (6 bases). The CDR3 covers 15 residues. The germline CDR1 and CDR2 sequences are LNHDA and SQIVND (reference sequence). Trimming took off 7 bases at V and 4 bases at J, with 19 bases between the two ends. The chain's CDR3 is CASNRGQQLGYGYTF. The CDR3, as DNA: TGTGCCAGTAATCGAGGACAGCAATTAGGCTATGGCTACACCTTC.